What follows is one T cell receptor (beta chain) and its context. No cognate antigen has been identified for it. No quality values exist for individual bases; no much larger clone is one base distant. Taken from cysteine to phenylalanine, the CDR3 has 13 residues. The sequence is cut down to CDR3 DNA, 39 bases in frame from base 1. The germline V gene encodes CDR1 SGHRS and CDR2 YFSETQ. V loses 6 bases, J loses 1 base, and the germline ends lie 7 bases apart. Using the deep immunoSEQ assay, multiplex PCR amplified TCR CDR3 regions from genomic DNA. For each cell subset, the extracted genomic DNA was distributed evenly across all wells of several immunoSEQ 96-well plates, and each plate served as one replicate. For sorted subsets, around 0.2 ug genomic DNA, equal to tens of thousands of T cell genomes, was loaded into each replicate PCR. Purified libraries were quantified with a Qubit 3.0 fluorometer, sized on a Bioanalyzer 2100, and re-quantified with the KAPA Library Quantification kit. Every immunoSEQ 96-well plate was sequenced on a dedicated single-read 150-cycle Illumina NextSeq 550 flow cell. The paper's processing steps were these. Because the immunoSEQ output included only junctional sequences and no quality scores, the filtering could not be the same as the filtering used for full-length reads. To assign V/J genes and CDR3, sequences were annotated using PyIR, a Python wrapper for IgBLAST v1.9, with IMGT germline references. Any read was removed if the V/J assignment was weak (E-value above 1e-6), the CDR3 was missing, or the read contained stop codons, out-of-frame junctions, or ambiguous translated residues. V3J clonotypes were defined as sequences sharing the same inferred V gene, J gene, and CDR3 amino acid sequence. The percentage overlap between two repertoires was calculated by dividing the number of shared unique clonotypes by the size of the smaller repertoire. Repertoire richness was assessed with RTK rarefaction, the Chao1 estimator, and Recon v2.1 estimates of unobserved clonotypes. For all TCRbeta clonotypes obtained by the gDNA method from a handful of donors, generation probabilities were computed with OLGA. This immuneACCESS table, as held by TCRdb, lists in-frame sequences with V and J called but not all clones. Of the missing ones, under half trace to an unresolved V gene in checked studies; the others have no known cause. The DNA was the basis for D and trimming; V, J and clone size are from that table. The sample profile shows 560,000 or so clones; about 95% of them were found once. Less than 0.13% of the sample is held by the ten biggest clonotypes.

These data are taken from a study of shared clonotypes between healthy human individuals (dated by TCRdb to 2019 to 2021). A note on the overall study: The cohort comprised a couple of women and a few men aged 18 to 49 years. For each donor, CD4 naive and CD4 memory were each given three plates, CD8 naive was given two plates, and CD8 memory was given one plate. To estimate repertoire size and how much clonotype sharing occurs between individuals, the study deeply sequenced the blood TCR repertoires of about five healthy adults. To increase sequencing depth and limit assay-specific biases, different laboratories used diverse techniques to prepare libraries and sequence TCR repertoires. Between about 0.85 and 10 billion PBMCs per donor were obtained by leukapheresis.

What the authors observed across the whole study: Sampling was restricted to blood, and TCR repertoires in tissue are likely to differ from TCR repertoires in blood. The small number of donors limited the genetic and exposure-history diversity represented. Pairwise subsampling indicated that sequencing depth was expected to affect the degree of clonotype sharing among donors. Incomplete sequencing was indicated by rarefaction of sorted-subset datasets, despite the large sequencing depth. Sharing across a few donors was observed for around 4.8% of naive CD4, about 4% of naive CD8, around 2.5% of memory CD4, and roughly 0.4% of memory CD8 clonotypes. Larger estimated clonotype richness was generally found for naive subsets than for memory subsets. Higher generation probabilities were observed for clonotypes shared by all four sorted-subset donors than for non-shared clonotypes.

For the CD8 naive samples, CD45RO-negative cells were positively selected for CCR7, yielding a CD45RA+CCR7+ population from which TemRA cells were excluded. The donors were healthy, HIV-negative adults who had no recently reported acute infections or vaccinations. All donors were Caucasian adults living in Nashville, Tennessee, USA. After blood collection by leukapheresis, PBMCs were isolated using Ficoll-Histopaque density gradient centrifugation and then cryopreserved in the vapor phase of liquid nitrogen. Analytical flow cytometry was used to check the purity and quantity of every magnetically sorted T cell population. Each sorted fraction had its genomic DNA isolated and then quantified by UV absorbance on a Nanodrop 2000c.

The sequence derives from a woman aged 25-40 years in good health. What was sequenced was naive CD8+ T cells sorted from blood. Reading the label with the study, this specimen's cell subset or site is: CD45RA+CCR7+. The sequence joins TRBV5-1 to TRBJ2-2, with no D gene named confidently. The CDR3 region has the sequence CASMPGNTGELFF. The sequence in DNA is TGCGCCAGCATGCCAGGGAACACCGGGGAGCTGTTTTTT.